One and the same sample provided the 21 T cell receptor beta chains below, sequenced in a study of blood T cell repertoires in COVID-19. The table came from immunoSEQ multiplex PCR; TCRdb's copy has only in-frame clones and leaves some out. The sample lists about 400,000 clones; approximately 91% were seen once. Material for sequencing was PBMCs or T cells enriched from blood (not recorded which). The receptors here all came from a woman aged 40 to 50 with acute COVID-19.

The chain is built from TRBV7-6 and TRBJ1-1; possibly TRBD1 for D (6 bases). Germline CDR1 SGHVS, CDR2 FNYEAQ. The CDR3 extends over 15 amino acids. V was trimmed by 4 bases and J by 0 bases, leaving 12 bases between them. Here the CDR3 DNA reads TGTGCCAGCAGCTACATGACAGGTCTGAACACTGAAGCTTTCTTT. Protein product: CASSYMTGLNTEAFF.

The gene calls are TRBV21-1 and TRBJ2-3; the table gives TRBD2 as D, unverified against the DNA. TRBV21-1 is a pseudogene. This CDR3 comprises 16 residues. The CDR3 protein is CASSKVGGPTTDTQYF. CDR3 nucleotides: TGTGCCAGCAGCAAAGTGGGGGGGCCAACCACAGATACGCAGTATTTT.

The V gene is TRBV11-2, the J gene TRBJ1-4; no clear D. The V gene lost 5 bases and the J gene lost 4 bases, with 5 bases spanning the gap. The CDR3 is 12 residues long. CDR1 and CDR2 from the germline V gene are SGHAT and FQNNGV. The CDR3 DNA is TGTGCCAGCAGCCCCCATAATGAAAAACTGTTTTTT. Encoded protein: CASSPHNEKLFF.

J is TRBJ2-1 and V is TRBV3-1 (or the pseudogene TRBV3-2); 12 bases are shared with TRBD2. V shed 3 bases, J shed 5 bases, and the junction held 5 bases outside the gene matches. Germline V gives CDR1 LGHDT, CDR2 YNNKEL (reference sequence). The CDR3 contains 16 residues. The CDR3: CASSHLLAGGNNEQFF. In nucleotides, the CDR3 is TGTGCCAGCAGCCACCTACTAGCGGGGGGAAACAATGAGCAGTTCTTC.

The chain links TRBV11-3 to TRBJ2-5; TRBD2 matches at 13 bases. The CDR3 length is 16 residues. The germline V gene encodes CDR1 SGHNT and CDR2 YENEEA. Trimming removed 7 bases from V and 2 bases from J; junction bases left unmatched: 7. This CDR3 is CASTMGLAGIQETQYF. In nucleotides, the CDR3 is TGTGCCAGCACCATGGGACTAGCGGGGATTCAAGAGACCCAGTACTTC.

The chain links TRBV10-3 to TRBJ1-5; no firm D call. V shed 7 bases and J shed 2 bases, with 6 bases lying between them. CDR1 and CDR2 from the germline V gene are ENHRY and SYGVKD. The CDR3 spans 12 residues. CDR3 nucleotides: TGTGCCATCACGCAGGGCAATCAGCCCCAGCATTTT. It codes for CAITQGNQPQHF.

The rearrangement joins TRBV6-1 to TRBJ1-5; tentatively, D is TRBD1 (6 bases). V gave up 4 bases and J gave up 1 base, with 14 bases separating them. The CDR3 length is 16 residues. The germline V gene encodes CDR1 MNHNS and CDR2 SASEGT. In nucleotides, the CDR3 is TGTGCCAGCAGTGGTTTGGGGGGGCCGAGCAATCAGCCCCAGCATTTT. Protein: CASSGLGGPSNQPQHF.

In nucleotides, the CDR3 is TGTGCCATCAGTGAGTCAACAGGGCCGGCCTATGGCTACACCTTC. As protein: CAISESTGPAYGYTF. The chain is built from TRBV10-3 and TRBJ1-2; a possible D gene is TRBD1 (6 bases). The V end was cut by 0 bases, the J end by 4 bases, with 12 bases between. The length of the CDR3 is 15 residues. The V gene's germline CDR1 is ENHRY and CDR2 SYGVKD.

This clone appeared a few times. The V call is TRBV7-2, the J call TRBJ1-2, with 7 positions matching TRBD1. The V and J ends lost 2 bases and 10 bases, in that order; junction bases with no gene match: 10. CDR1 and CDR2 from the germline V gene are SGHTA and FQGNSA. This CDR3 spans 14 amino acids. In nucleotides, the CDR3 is TGTGCCAGCAGCTTATCTCTAAGGGGGCGGAACTACACCTTC. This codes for CASSLSLRGRNYTF.

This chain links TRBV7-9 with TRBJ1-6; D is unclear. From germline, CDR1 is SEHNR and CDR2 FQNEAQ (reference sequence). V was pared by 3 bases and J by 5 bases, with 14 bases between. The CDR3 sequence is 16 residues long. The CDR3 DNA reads TGTGCCAGCAGCTTTCGGGTTCGAGGAGATAATTCACCCCTCCACTTT. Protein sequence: CASSFRVRGDNSPLHF.

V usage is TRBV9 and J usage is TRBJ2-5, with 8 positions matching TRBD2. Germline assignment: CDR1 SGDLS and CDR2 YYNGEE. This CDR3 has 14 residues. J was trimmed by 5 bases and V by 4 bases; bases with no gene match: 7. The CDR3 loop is CASSRGLGQETQYF. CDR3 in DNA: TGTGCCAGCAGCCGGGGACTAGGACAGGAGACCCAGTACTTC. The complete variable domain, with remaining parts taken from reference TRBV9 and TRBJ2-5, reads DSGVTQTPKHLITATGQRVTLRCSPRSGDLSVYWYQQSLDQGLQFLIQYYNGEERAKGNILERFSAQQFPDLHSELNLSSLELGDSALYFCASSRGLGQETQYFGPGTRLLVL.

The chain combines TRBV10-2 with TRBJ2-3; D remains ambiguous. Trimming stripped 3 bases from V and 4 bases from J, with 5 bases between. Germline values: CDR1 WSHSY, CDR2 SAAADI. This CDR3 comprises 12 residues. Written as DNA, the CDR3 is TGCGCCAGCAGTGACAATTCAGATACGCAGTATTTT. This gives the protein CASSDNSDTQYF.

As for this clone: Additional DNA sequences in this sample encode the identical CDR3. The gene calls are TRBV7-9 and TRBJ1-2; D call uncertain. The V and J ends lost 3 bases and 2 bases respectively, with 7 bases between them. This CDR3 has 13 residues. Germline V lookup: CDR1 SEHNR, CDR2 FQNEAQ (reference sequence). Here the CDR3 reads CASSLGQNYGYTF. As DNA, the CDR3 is TGTGCCAGCAGCTTGGGCCAGAACTATGGCTACACCTTC. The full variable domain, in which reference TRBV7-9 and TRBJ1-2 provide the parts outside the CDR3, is DTGVSQNPRHKITKRGQNVTFRCDPISEHNRLYWYRQTLGQGPEFLTYFQNEAQLEKSRLLSDRFSAERPKGSFSTLEIQRTEQGDSAMYLCASSLGQNYGYTFGSGTRLTVV.

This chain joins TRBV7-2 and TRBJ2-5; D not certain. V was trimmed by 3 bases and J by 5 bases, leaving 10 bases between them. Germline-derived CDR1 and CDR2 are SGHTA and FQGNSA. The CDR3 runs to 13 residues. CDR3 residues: CASSFGRYETQYF. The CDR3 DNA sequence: TGTGCCAGCAGCTTCGGTCGGTACGAGACCCAGTACTTC.

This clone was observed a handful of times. The CDR3 spells CASSRTGSTEAFF. The CDR3 DNA reads TGTGCCAGCAGTAGGACAGGGAGCACTGAAGCTTTCTTT. V and J are TRBV11-3 and TRBJ1-1; 8 bases match TRBD1. This CDR3 contains 13 residues. Germline CDR1 is SGHNT and CDR2 is YENEEA. J gave up 4 bases and V 6 bases, and 4 bases lay outside the gene matches.

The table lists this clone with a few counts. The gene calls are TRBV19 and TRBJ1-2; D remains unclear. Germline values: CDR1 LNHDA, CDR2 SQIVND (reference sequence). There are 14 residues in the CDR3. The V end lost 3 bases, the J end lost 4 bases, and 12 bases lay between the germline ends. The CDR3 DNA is TGTGCCAGTAGTATGTTTGCGGGGTTCTATGGCTACACCTTC. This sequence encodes CASSMFAGFYGYTF.

CDR3 in DNA: TGTGCCAGTAGTATTGGGACAGGGTTGGGCACTGAAGCTTTCTTT. Its translation is CASSIGTGLGTEAFF. This chain uses TRBV19 with TRBJ1-1; 9 positions agree with TRBD1. The CDR3 spans 15 residues. Germline CDR1 is LNHDA and CDR2 is SQIVND (reference sequence). V shed 3 bases and J 4 bases; nucleotides not matched to a gene: 6.

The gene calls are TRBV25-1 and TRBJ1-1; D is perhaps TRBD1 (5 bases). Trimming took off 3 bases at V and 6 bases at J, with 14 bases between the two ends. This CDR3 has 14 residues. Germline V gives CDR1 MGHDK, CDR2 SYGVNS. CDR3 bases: TGTGCCAGCAGTGATCACAGGCCTGGCGCTGAAGCTTTCTTT. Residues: CASSDHRPGAEAFF.

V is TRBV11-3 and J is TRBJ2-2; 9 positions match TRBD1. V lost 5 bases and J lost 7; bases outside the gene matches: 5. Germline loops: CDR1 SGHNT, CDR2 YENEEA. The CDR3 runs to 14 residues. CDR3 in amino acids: CASSPQGAGGELFF. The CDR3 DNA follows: TGTGCCAGCAGCCCACAGGGGGCGGGCGGGGAGCTGTTTTTT.

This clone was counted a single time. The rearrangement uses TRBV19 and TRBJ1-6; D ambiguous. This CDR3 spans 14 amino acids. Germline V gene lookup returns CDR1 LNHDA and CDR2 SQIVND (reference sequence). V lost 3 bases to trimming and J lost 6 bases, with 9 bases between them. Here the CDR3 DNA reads TGTGCCAGTAGTATGTCTACGCGTAATTCACCCCTCCACTTT. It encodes CASSMSTRNSPLHF.

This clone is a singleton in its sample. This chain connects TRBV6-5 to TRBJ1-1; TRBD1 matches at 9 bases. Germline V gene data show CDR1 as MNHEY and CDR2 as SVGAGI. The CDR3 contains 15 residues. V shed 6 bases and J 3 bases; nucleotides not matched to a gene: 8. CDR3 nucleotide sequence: TGTGCCAGCAGGTCCCACAGGGGGCGCGACACTGAAGCTTTCTTT. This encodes CASRSHRGRDTEAFF.